The rows below give T cell receptor beta chains drawn from one sample of a study of molecular identifiers for immune sequencing clone quantification. TCRdb reprocessed the PCR reads via MiXCR and lists one record per CDR3 protein. The table includes 490,000 or so distinct CDR3 sequences, around 25% detected once. Sequenced sample: naive CD8+ T cells from blood, with Jurkat cell RNA spiked in. The source is a human donor in good health. Some libraries in this study had Jurkat cell RNA spiked in. CDR3s include the opening cysteine and the closing phenylalanine or tryptophan. Each record gives: clone size, J gene, V gene, D gene, CDR3 protein, CDR3 DNA. The D gene is left open where the match is weak. Size is stated for part of the rows, as once, few or many counts, or as a class when the clone is expanded.

size: many
J: TRBJ2-5
V: TRBV25-1
D: .
CDR3: CASSDANEETQYF
DNA: TGTGCCAGCAGTGATGCGAACGAAGAGACCCAGTACTTC

size: few
J: TRBJ1-2
V: TRBV19
D: .
CDR3: CASSIWQGSILNYGYTF
DNA: TGTGCCAGTAGTATCTGGCAGGGATCAATCCTCAACTATGGCTACACCTTC

size: few
J: TRBJ2-7
V: TRBV10-3
D: TRBD1
CDR3: CAIGDRKQYF
DNA: TGTGCCATCGGGGACAGAAAGCAGTACTTC

size: many
J: TRBJ2-7
V: TRBV4-1
D: .
CDR3: CASSQEPSYEQYF
DNA: TGCGCCAGCAGCCAAGAGCCCTCCTACGAGCAGTACTTC

size: few
J: TRBJ2-2
V: TRBV12-3/TRBV12-4
D: .
CDR3: CASSFWTVPNTGELLF
DNA: TGTGCCAGCAGTTTTTGGACCGTGCCGAACACCGGGGAGCTGTTGTTT

size: .
J: TRBJ1-1
V: TRBV19
D: TRBD1
CDR3: CASSTRDRTPEAFF
DNA: TGTGCCAGTAGTACCCGGGACAGGACACCCGAAGCTTTCTTT

size: many
J: TRBJ1-1
V: TRBV12-3/TRBV12-4
D: .
CDR3: CASSPQGAEAFF
DNA: TGTGCCAGCAGTCCCCAAGGGGCTGAAGCTTTCTTT

size: few
J: TRBJ1-5
V: TRBV27
D: TRBD1
CDR3: CASSLAGQAIGPQHF
DNA: TGTGCCAGCAGTCTTGCGGGACAGGCCATCGGGCCCCAGCATTTT

size: many
J: TRBJ2-1
V: TRBV3-1
D: .
CDR3: CASSQDKWWMGPGFF
DNA: TGTGCCAGCAGCCAAGATAAATGGTGGATGGGGCCCGGGTTCTTC

size: .
J: TRBJ2-7
V: TRBV30
D: TRBD1
CDR3: CAWSSGGEQCF
DNA: TGTGCCTGGAGTTCAGGGGGCGAGCAGTGCTTC

size: .
J: TRBJ2-2
V: TRBV3-1
D: .
CDR3: CASSAPGHPNTGELFF
DNA: TGTGCCAGCAGCGCACCGGGACACCCGAACACCGGGGAGCTGTTTTTT

size: .
J: TRBJ2-7
V: TRBV23-1
D: .
CDR3: CASSQSGRGSLYEQYF
DNA: TGCGCCAGCAGTCAGTCCGGACGGGGCAGCCTCTACGAGCAGTACTTC

size: many
J: TRBJ1-1
V: TRBV7-9
D: .
CDR3: CASSVMGQEAFF
DNA: TGTGCCAGCAGCGTGATGGGGCAGGAAGCTTTCTTT

size: .
J: TRBJ2-7
V: TRBV7-9
D: .
CDR3: CASSSHRGLDTYEQYF
DNA: TGTGCCAGCAGCTCCCACCGGGGACTCGACACCTACGAGCAGTACTTC

size: many
J: TRBJ2-7
V: TRBV5-1
D: TRBD1
CDR3: CASLDRVGYEQYF
DNA: TGCGCCAGCCTGGACAGGGTTGGATACGAGCAGTACTTC

size: few
J: TRBJ2-7
V: TRBV27
D: TRBD1
CDR3: CASSPTGVYYEQYF
DNA: TGTGCCAGCAGTCCGACAGGGGTGTATTACGAGCAGTACTTC

size: .
J: TRBJ2-2
V: TRBV4-3
D: .
CDR3: CASSGGTRTGELFF
DNA: TGCGCCAGCAGTGGGGGGACTCGCACCGGGGAGCTGTTTTTT

size: few
J: TRBJ1-1
V: TRBV19
D: .
CDR3: CASSIDLWNTEAFF
DNA: TGTGCCAGTAGTATAGATTTGTGGAACACTGAAGCTTTCTTT

size: .
J: TRBJ1-5
V: TRBV6-2/TRBV6-3
D: .
CDR3: CASSYGAIQPQHF
DNA: TGTGCCAGCAGTTATGGGGCCATTCAGCCCCAGCATTTT

size: few
J: TRBJ2-1
V: TRBV7-9
D: .
CDR3: CASSLSPYEQFF
DNA: TGTGCCAGCAGCTTATCCCCTTATGAGCAGTTCTTC

size: few
J: TRBJ2-3
V: TRBV21-1
D: .
CDR3: CASSARGRVPDTQYF
DNA: TGTGCCAGCAGCGCCCGAGGGAGGGTCCCAGATACGCAGTATTTT

size: many
J: TRBJ2-7
V: TRBV28
D: .
CDR3: CASSFLPGYEQYF
DNA: TGTGCCAGCAGTTTCCTCCCAGGGTACGAGCAGTACTTC

size: .
J: TRBJ2-1
V: TRBV11-3
D: .
CDR3: CASSLDRYSYNEQFF
DNA: TGTGCCAGCAGCTTAGATCGGTACAGCTACAATGAGCAGTTCTTC

size: .
J: TRBJ2-3
V: TRBV4-1
D: .
CDR3: CASSLKLGHSDTQYF
DNA: TGCGCCAGCAGCCTCAAGTTGGGACACTCAGATACGCAGTATTTT

size: many
J: TRBJ2-7
V: TRBV6-2/TRBV6-3
D: .
CDR3: CASTSLGEQYF
DNA: TGTGCCAGCACCTCACTTGGGGAGCAGTACTTC

size: many
J: TRBJ2-3
V: TRBV28
D: TRBD2
CDR3: CASRPTSTSTDTQYF
DNA: TGTGCCAGCAGACCGACTAGCACCTCCACAGATACGCAGTATTTT